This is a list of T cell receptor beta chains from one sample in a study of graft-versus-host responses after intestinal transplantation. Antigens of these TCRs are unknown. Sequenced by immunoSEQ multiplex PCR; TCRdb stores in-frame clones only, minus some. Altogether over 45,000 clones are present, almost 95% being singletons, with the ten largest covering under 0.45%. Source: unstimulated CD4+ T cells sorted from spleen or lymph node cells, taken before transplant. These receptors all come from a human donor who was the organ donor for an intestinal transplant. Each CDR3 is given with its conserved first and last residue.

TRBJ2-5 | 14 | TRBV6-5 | CASSYSQGQETQYF
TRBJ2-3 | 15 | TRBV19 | CASSVSGGAEDTQYF
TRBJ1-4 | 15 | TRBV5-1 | CASSLTGESYEKLFF
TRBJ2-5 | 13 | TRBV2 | CASSRDREETQYF
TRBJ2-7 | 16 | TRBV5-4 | CASSLPGTGGAYEQYF
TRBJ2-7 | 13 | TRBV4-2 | CASSRGGNYEQYF
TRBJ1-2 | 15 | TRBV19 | CASSPLQGASGGYTF
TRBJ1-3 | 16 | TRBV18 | CASSPLEGVAGNTIYF
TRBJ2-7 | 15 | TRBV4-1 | CASSQGGTVEYEQYF
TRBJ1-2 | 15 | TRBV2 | CASSEADRGHYGYTF
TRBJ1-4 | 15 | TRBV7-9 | CASSLQTAPNEKLFF
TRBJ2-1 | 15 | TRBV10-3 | CAIRRTSGDDNEQFF
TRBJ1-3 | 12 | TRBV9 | CASSPHRGAIYF
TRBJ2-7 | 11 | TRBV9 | CASSVAREQYF
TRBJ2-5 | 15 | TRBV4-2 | CASSQEAEYQETQYF
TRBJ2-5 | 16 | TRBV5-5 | CASSLARLAGQETQYF
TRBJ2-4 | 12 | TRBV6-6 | CASKAPGSIQYF
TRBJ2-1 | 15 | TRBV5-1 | CASSSGTTRVNEQFF
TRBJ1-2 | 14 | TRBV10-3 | CAISESNRGYGYTF
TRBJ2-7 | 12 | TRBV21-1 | CASSPRSYEQYF
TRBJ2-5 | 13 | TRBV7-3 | CASSLTRGETQYF
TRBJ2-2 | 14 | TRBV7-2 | CASSPQGSTGELFF
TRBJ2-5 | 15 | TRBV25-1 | CASSELMGQGETQYF
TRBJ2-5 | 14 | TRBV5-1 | CASTKPGAGETQYF
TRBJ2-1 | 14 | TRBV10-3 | CAISERGGYNEQFF
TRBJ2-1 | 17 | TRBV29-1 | CSVVGSRTVSLYNEQFF
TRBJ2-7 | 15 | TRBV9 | CASSPKQGVTYEQYF
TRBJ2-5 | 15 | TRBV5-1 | CASSLVGLPEMTQYF
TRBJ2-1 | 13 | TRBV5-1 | CASSPDRGNEQFF
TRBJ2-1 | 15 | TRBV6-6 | CASSPDSGEYNEQFF
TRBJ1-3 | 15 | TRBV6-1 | CASSVGGNSVNTIYF
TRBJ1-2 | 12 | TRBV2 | CASSPKGRGYTF
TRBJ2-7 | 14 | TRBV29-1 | CSVMGQSGWYEQYF
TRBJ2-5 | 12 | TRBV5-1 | CASSLSGETQYF
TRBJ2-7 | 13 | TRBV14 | CASSQDPTYEQYF
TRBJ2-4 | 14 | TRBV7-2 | CASGHPGVGNIQYF
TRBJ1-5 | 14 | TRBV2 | CASSDRDREQPQHF
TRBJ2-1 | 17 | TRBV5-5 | CASSLAVGGSSYNEQFF
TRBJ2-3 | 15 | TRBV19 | CASSMAGGGTDTQYF
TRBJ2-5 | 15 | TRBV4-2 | CASSQTGRTQETQYF
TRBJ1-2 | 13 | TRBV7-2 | CASSLVRSYGYTF
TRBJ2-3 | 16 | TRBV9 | CASSVAGRGLADTQYF
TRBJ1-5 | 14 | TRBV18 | CASSPQVTGQPQHF
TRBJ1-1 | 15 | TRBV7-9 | CASSPQPGLNTEAFF
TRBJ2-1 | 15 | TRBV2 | CASSGWRSSYNEQFF
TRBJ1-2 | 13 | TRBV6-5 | CASSPTGSVGYTF
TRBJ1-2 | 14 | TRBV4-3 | CASSLQTGTYGYTF
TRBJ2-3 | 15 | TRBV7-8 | CASSLVGQGADTQYF
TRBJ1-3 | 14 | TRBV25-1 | CASSESSSGNTIYF
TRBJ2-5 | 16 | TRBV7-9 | CASSLGSGANQETQYF